This TCR beta chain was captured by sequencing in a study of Ad26.COV2.S vaccination and SARS-CoV-2 variants. General study results and limits: Vaccine and placebo recipients had similar non-spike TCR breadth.

Treatment meaning: roughly 19 received Ad26.COV2.S at low or high dose, single or two shots; roughly 5 received placebo; per-sample allocation not given. Day 63 after the first injection of vaccine or placebo was the sampling time. Sequencing used immunoSEQ multiplex PCR; TCRdb keeps in-frame clones, though not all of them. The data show around 450,000 clones, about 91% seen once. This clone was counted only a few times. Its antigen is still unknown. This sequence was found in a person between 18 and 59 years old who received the Ad26.COV2.S COVID-19 vaccine or a placebo. The starting material was peripheral blood, obtained in a trial of Ad26.COV2.S vaccine versus placebo.

The CDR3 coding sequence is TGTGCCAGCAGTTACTCGTGGGAATCCTATGGCTACACCTTC. Its protein is CASSYSWESYGYTF. The V gene is TRBV6-5, the J gene TRBJ1-2; no firm D call. This CDR3 spans 14 amino acids. The ends were cut back, 0 bases at V and 4 bases at J, with 9 bases in the middle. CDR1 is MNHEY, CDR2 SVGAGI, per germline.